One sample yielded the 14 T cell receptor beta chains listed below, sequenced in a study of PD-1 blockade in mismatch repair-deficient tumors. Profiling relied on immunoSEQ multiplex PCR, and the TCRdb table lists in-frame clones only, not all of them. The data contain tens of thousands of clones, roughly 78% of them singletons. The sample here was peripheral blood, taken 4 weeks after starting pembrolizumab. These receptors came from an adult with mismatch repair-deficient cancer.

This chain links TRBV30 with TRBJ1-1, with D perhaps matching TRBD1 (5 bases). CDR1 is GTSNPN, CDR2 SVGIG, per germline (reference sequence). The CDR3 runs to 13 residues. Deletions cut 5 bases from V and 1 base from J, with 11 bases between. CDR3 amino acids: CAWDRQQNTEAFF. CDR3 bases: TGTGCCTGGGACAGACAGCAGAACACTGAAGCTTTCTTT. The full variable domain, completed using reference TRBV30 and TRBJ1-1, is SQTIHQWPATLVQPVGSPLSLECTVEGTSNPNLYWYRQAAGRGLQLLFYSVGIGQISSEVPQNLSASRPQDRQFILSSKKLLLSDSGFYLCAWDRQQNTEAFFGQGTRLTVV.

This chain uses TRBV5-1 with TRBJ1-4; the D gene is possibly TRBD1 (5 bases). The V gene lost 2 bases and the J gene lost 0 bases, with 8 bases spanning the gap. Germline CDR1 SGHRS, CDR2 YFSETQ. The CDR3 loop spans 15 amino acids. CDR3 sequence: CASSLAGSTNEKLFF. The DNA for the CDR3 is TGCGCCAGCAGCTTAGCAGGGTCAACTAATGAAAAACTGTTTTTT.

V gene TRBV7-9 combines with J gene TRBJ2-7; a possible D gene is TRBD1 (6 bases). The CDR3 consists of 16 residues. CDR1 is SEHNR, CDR2 FQNEAQ, per germline (reference sequence). V was cut by 5 bases and J by 0 bases, with 17 bases left in between. The CDR3 sequence is CASSGQSGTSSYEQYF. CDR3 sequence (DNA): TGTGCCAGCAGCGGACAGTCCGGGACGAGCTCCTACGAGCAGTACTTC.

The V and J genes are TRBV7-3 and TRBJ1-1; the D is unclear. V was clipped by 5 bases and J by 4 bases, with 14 bases between them. The CDR3 consists of 14 residues. Germline CDR1 and CDR2: SGHTA and FQGTGA. The CDR3 DNA follows: TGTGCCAGCAGCCCTCAGAGAGGATCCACTGAAGCTTTCTTT. Translated, it gives CASSPQRGSTEAFF.

The chain recombines TRBV5-6 with TRBJ1-4; 8 bases agree with TRBD1. V lost 3 bases to trimming and J lost 0 bases; unmatched junction nucleotides: 1. This CDR3 contains 15 residues. The germline V gene has CDR1 SGHDT and CDR2 YYEEEE. In DNA form, the CDR3 reads TGTGCCAGCAGCTACAGGGGGACAACTAATGAAAAACTGTTTTTT. It encodes CASSYRGTTNEKLFF.

This clone has just a few counts. The V call is TRBV5-5, the J call TRBJ2-7; a weak D match, TRBD2 (5 bases). Germline assignment: CDR1 SGHKS and CDR2 YYEKEE (reference sequence). V was clipped by 4 bases and J by 1 base, with 15 bases between them. The CDR3 length is 15 residues. CDR3 sequence (DNA): TGTGCCAGCAGCCTCGGGCCTGGAGGTTCCTACGAGCAGTACTTC. As protein: CASSLGPGGSYEQYF.

This sequence joins TRBV2 and TRBJ2-1; 8 bases agree with TRBD1. The junction had 4 bases not matched to a gene; V was cut back by 4 bases and J by 5 bases. The CDR3 sequence is 14 residues long. The V gene's germline CDR1 is SNHLY and CDR2 FYNNEI. The CDR3 is CASSGQGFDNEQFF. CDR3 nucleotide sequence: TGTGCCAGCAGTGGACAGGGGTTCGACAATGAGCAGTTCTTC.

V is TRBV7-9 and J is TRBJ2-2; 10 bases fit TRBD2. Germline trimming cut 4 bases from V and 5 bases from J; bases unmatched to any gene: 10. This CDR3 comprises 17 residues. Germline CDR1 SEHNR, CDR2 FQNEAQ (reference sequence). CDR3 protein: CASSSAGLAIRTGELFF. CDR3 DNA: TGTGCCAGCAGCTCCGCGGGACTAGCGATAAGAACCGGGGAGCTGTTTTTT. Supplemented by reference TRBV7-9 and TRBJ2-2, the full variable domain reads DTGVSQNPRHKITKRGQNVTFRCDPISEHNRLYWYRQTLGQGPEFLTYFQNEAQLEKSRLLSDRFSAERPKGSFSTLEIQRTEQGDSAMYLCASSSAGLAIRTGELFFGEGSRLTVL.

The CDR3 nucleotides are TGTGCCAGCAGCCAAGATATGAACACTGAAGCTTTCTTT. Amino acid sequence: CASSQDMNTEAFF. The chain couples TRBV14 to TRBJ1-1; D remains unclear. Trimming removed 0 bases at V and 0 bases at J, with 2 bases between. The CDR3 contains 13 residues. Looked up from germline, CDR1 is SGHDN and CDR2 is FVKESK.

The rearrangement uses TRBV27 and TRBJ1-2, with D perhaps matching TRBD1 (5 bases). Trimming took off 6 bases at V and 1 base at J, with 21 bases between the two ends. This CDR3 has 17 residues. The germline V gene encodes CDR1 MNHEY and CDR2 SMNVEV (reference sequence). In nucleotides, the CDR3 is TGTGCCAGCAGGCTACGACCCGGGACCGGCAATAACTATGGCTACACCTTC. This encodes CASRLRPGTGNNYGYTF.

Turning to this clone: At one end, the junction sequence differs from germline, possibly due to a read error. The rearrangement links TRBV7-7 to TRBJ2-5; D possibly corresponds to TRBD2 (6 bases). CDR1 and CDR2 from the germline V gene are SSHAT and FNYEAQ (reference sequence). The CDR3 sequence is 14 residues long. In DNA, the CDR3 is TGTGCTAGCAGCATGGGACTGGGTTCAGAGACCCAGTACTTC. Translated, it gives CASSMGLGSETQYF.

This clone showed up just a few times. CDR3 DNA sequence: TGTGCCAGCAGTGAAAACGAAAATCAGCCCCAGCATTTT. It is translated as CASSENENQPQHF. V gene TRBV6-1 combines with J gene TRBJ1-5, with D unclear. Germline CDR1 is MNHNS and CDR2 is SASEGT. Trimming shortened V by 2 bases and J by 4 bases, and 6 bases separated the two germline ends. The CDR3 extends over 13 amino acids.

V gene TRBV6-5 combines with J gene TRBJ1-1; unclear D gene. Trimming shortened V by 6 bases and J by 0 bases, and 11 bases separated the two germline ends. The CDR3 is 14 amino acids. CDR1 is MNHEY and CDR2 is SVGAGI in the germline V gene. The CDR3 sequence: CASRLLAVNTEAFF. The CDR3 nucleotides read TGTGCCAGCAGACTTCTCGCAGTGAACACTGAAGCTTTCTTT.

The chain employs TRBV4-1 and TRBJ2-5; 16 positions match TRBD2. V was pared by 1 base and J by 1 base, with 9 bases of the junction left unmatched. Germline V gives CDR1 MGHRA, CDR2 YSYEKL. This CDR3 spans 20 amino acids. CDR3 sequence (DNA): TGCGCCAGCAGCCAAGGGCCGGGACTAGCGGGAGGGACGGGCCAAGAGACCCAGTACTTC. Translation gives CASSQGPGLAGGTGQETQYF.